A selection of T cell receptor beta chains follows, all from one sample in a study of T cells in Graves' hyperthyroidism and ophthalmopathy. One entry per CDR3 protein results from TCRdb running MiXCR on the multiplex PCR reads. Among around 700,000 distinct CDR3 sequences listed, 35% were seen once. Sequencing was carried out using blood. Receptor source: a woman aged 40 to 50 with Graves' hyperthyroidism. Each CDR3 is given with its conserved first and last residue. The order of the fields is J gene, D gene, V gene, clone size, CDR3 DNA, CDR3 protein. D genes are given only for firm matches. Rows give clone size only sometimes, using once, few, many, or a class for an expanded clone.

TRBJ1-1,.,TRBV7-2,.,TGTGCCAGCAGCTTAAATAACCTGTTGGACACTGAAGCTTTCTTT,CASSLNNLLDTEAFF
TRBJ1-6,.,TRBV2,many,TGTGCCAGCAGGGGTCACCCCAATCCACCCCTCCACTTT,CASRGHPNPPLHF
TRBJ1-5,.,TRBV18,.,TGTGCCAGCTCACCACTCGACAAAGGGCCCCAGCATTTT,CASSPLDKGPQHF
TRBJ1-1,.,TRBV6-5,.,TGTGCCAGCAGTTCCCCCGGGGGGAACACTGAAGCTTTCTTT,CASSSPGGNTEAFF
TRBJ2-5,TRBD1,TRBV20-1,many,TGCAGTGCTTCGACAGGGTACCAAGAGACCCAGTACTTC,CSASTGYQETQYF
TRBJ2-3,TRBD1,TRBV5-4,.,TGTGCCAGCAGTCCCTTAACAGGGGGAACGGATACGCAGTATTTT,CASSPLTGGTDTQYF
TRBJ2-7,.,TRBV7-9,many,TGTGCCAGCAGTTCGCAGGGCTACGAGCAGTACTTC,CASSSQGYEQYF
TRBJ2-1,.,TRBV7-9,.,TGTGCCAGCAGCTTAGGGGCACGGGATGAGCAGTTCTTC,CASSLGARDEQFF
TRBJ1-2,.,TRBV19,many,TGTGCCAGTAGTGATTTCCTCTGGGGCTACACCTTC,CASSDFLWGYTF
TRBJ1-2,.,TRBV7-9,.,TGTGCCAGCAGCCGGGACGCAAGTGGCTACACCTTC,CASSRDASGYTF
TRBJ1-6,TRBD1,TRBV7-9,.,TGTGCCAGCAGCTGGCAGGGGGTGAGTTCACCCCTCCACTTT,CASSWQGVSSPLHF
TRBJ2-7,TRBD2,TRBV7-9,few,TGTGCCAGCAGCTTAGTCTTAGCGGGAGTTCACTACGAGCAGTACTTC,CASSLVLAGVHYEQYF
TRBJ1-1,.,TRBV6-6,.,TGTGCCAGCGAAGGGGGATCTGAAGCTTTCTTT,CASEGGSEAFF
TRBJ1-3,TRBD1,TRBV6-1,.,TGTGCCAGCAGACCGACAGGGGCCAGCTCTGGAAACACCATATATTTT,CASRPTGASSGNTIYF
TRBJ2-5,TRBD2,TRBV24-1,many,TGTGCCACCAGTGACCCGGGACTAGCGGGGGGACGAGAGACCCAGTACTTC,CATSDPGLAGGRETQYF
TRBJ2-1,.,TRBV7-2,few,TGTGCCAGCAGCTCATACAGGGACATTGAGCAGTTCTTC,CASSSYRDIEQFF
TRBJ2-2,.,TRBV28,.,.,CASSSGLAGGPGSCFF
TRBJ2-7,.,TRBV4-3,.,TGCGCCAGCAGCCAAGAGGGGCTGGGTGCCTACGAGCAGTACTTC,CASSQEGLGAYEQYF
TRBJ1-2,TRBD1,TRBV9,once,TGTGCCAGCAGCGGATGGGACAGGGATGGCTACACCTTC,CASSGWDRDGYTF
TRBJ2-6,TRBD2,TRBV2,many,TGTGCCAGCAGTGGGGGACTAGCGGGAGCCCCTGGGGCCAACGTCCTGACTTTC,CASSGGLAGAPGANVLTF
TRBJ2-7,.,TRBV10-2,many,TGCGCCAGCACCACACGCGGTGGCGCCTACGAGCAGTACTTC,CASTTRGGAYEQYF
TRBJ2-7,.,TRBV6-5,.,TGTGCCAGCAGGCGGGGACAGCCCTACGAGCAGTACTTC,CASRRGQPYEQYF
TRBJ2-5,.,TRBV12-3/TRBV12-4,many,TGTGCCAGCAGCCCTGACTGGGCCCAGTACTTC,CASSPDWAQYF
TRBJ2-2,.,TRBV20-1,.,TGCAGCGAATGGGGCCCGAACACCGGGGAGCTGTTTTTT,CSEWGPNTGELFF
TRBJ2-2,.,TRBV12-3/TRBV12-4,.,TGTGCCAATGGACAGACTATCACCGGGGAGCCGTTTTTT,CANGQTITGEPFF
TRBJ2-5,TRBD2,TRBV9,.,TGTGCCAGCAGCGCTTGGGGGGGACAAGAGACCCAGTACTTC,CASSAWGGQETQYF
TRBJ2-5,TRBD2,TRBV12-3/TRBV12-4,.,TGTGCCACCGTGGACCGGGGACTAGCTCGAGAGACCCAGTACTTC,CATVDRGLARETQYF
TRBJ1-5,.,TRBV19,many,TGTGCCAGTAGTCAACAGGGAGGAAATCAGCCCCAGCATTTT,CASSQQGGNQPQHF
TRBJ2-5,TRBD1,TRBV29-1,many,TGCAGCGTTGACGAGACAGGGGGAGAGACCCAGTACTTC,CSVDETGGETQYF
TRBJ2-3,.,TRBV7-9,.,TGTGCCAGCAGCCCCTATGTGCAGGATACGCAGTATTTT,CASSPYVQDTQYF
TRBJ1-2,.,TRBV7-9,many,TGTGCCAGCAGCCGCCGGGACAAGGAATATGGCTACACCTTC,CASSRRDKEYGYTF
TRBJ2-2,.,TRBV15,many,TGTGCCACCAGCAGAGGGTCTACTAGTTTAGGGACCGGGGAGCTGTTTTTT,CATSRGSTSLGTGELFF
TRBJ2-3,.,TRBV10-3,few,TGTGCCATCTCCCCCGGGCCTCCGGATACGCAGTATTTT,CAISPGPPDTQYF
TRBJ2-7,.,TRBV5-1,.,TGCGCCAGCAGCTTCTGGGACGGCGAGCAGTACTTC,CASSFWDGEQYF
TRBJ2-5,.,TRBV7-9,many,TGTGCCAGCAGCTTAGCGTTAGGGTCGGCGGGAGAGACCCAGTACTTC,CASSLALGSAGETQYF
TRBJ2-7,.,TRBV7-2,.,TGTGCCAGCAGTGAATGGGACAAGGGGGCCTACGAGCAGTACTTC,CASSEWDKGAYEQYF
TRBJ1-6,TRBD1,TRBV2,.,TGTGCCAGCAGTACGGGACAGGGGATTCCCTCCTATAATTCACCCCTCCACTTT,CASSTGQGIPSYNSPLHF
TRBJ2-5,TRBD1,TRBV7-3,.,TGTGCCAGCAGCTTAAACGGTGGGACAGAACGAGAAGAGACCCAGTACTTC,CASSLNGGTEREETQYF
TRBJ2-5,.,TRBV13,few,TGTGCCAGCAGCTTAGGCGACAGGTCGGGAGAGACCCAGTACTTC,CASSLGDRSGETQYF
TRBJ1-5,.,TRBV2,.,TGTGCCAGCAGTGGGTTCAGGAATCAGCCCCAGCATTTT,CASSGFRNQPQHF
TRBJ2-2,.,TRBV10-3,.,TGTGCCAGCAGGCCAGGGGGGTTTCGTACCGGGGAGCTGTTTTTT,CASRPGGFRTGELFF
TRBJ1-2,TRBD1,TRBV29-1,many,TGCAGCGCGCAAGGGGACAGGAATGGCTACACCTTC,CSAQGDRNGYTF
TRBJ1-2,.,TRBV20-1,many,TGCAGTGCTAGAGTGGGAGGCTATGGCTACACCTTC,CSARVGGYGYTF
TRBJ1-1,TRBD1,TRBV12-3/TRBV12-4,many,TGTGCCAGCAGTTTAGATGGGACAGGAAGGGTGGGCACTGAAGCTTTCTTT,CASSLDGTGRVGTEAFF
TRBJ2-7,.,TRBV5-1,.,TGCGCCAGCAGCGCAAACAGATGGGGGGCTCGAGAGCAGTACTTC,CASSANRWGAREQYF
TRBJ2-7,.,TRBV7-2,few,TGTGCCAGCAGTCTGGCCGGGACAACCTTCTACGAGCAGTACTTC,CASSLAGTTFYEQYF
TRBJ1-1,TRBD1,TRBV7-2,many,TGTGCCAGCAGCCCGGGACAGTCTAACACTGAAGCTTTCTTT,CASSPGQSNTEAFF
TRBJ1-5,.,TRBV12-3/TRBV12-4,.,TGTGCCAGCAGTTTTGAGGGGTCTCGGCAGCCCCAGCATTTT,CASSFEGSRQPQHF
TRBJ1-5,TRBD1,TRBV5-1,.,TGCGCCAGCAGCGCGGGGACAGGGGACCAGCCCCAGCATTTT,CASSAGTGDQPQHF
TRBJ2-5,.,TRBV2,many,TGTGCCAGCAGTCAAACAGGGTTTTACGGGACCCAGTACTTC,CASSQTGFYGTQYF
TRBJ1-4,TRBD1,TRBV7-4,.,TGTGCCAGCAGCTTACTGCGTGACGGGACAGGTGATGAAAAACTGTTTTTT,CASSLLRDGTGDEKLFF